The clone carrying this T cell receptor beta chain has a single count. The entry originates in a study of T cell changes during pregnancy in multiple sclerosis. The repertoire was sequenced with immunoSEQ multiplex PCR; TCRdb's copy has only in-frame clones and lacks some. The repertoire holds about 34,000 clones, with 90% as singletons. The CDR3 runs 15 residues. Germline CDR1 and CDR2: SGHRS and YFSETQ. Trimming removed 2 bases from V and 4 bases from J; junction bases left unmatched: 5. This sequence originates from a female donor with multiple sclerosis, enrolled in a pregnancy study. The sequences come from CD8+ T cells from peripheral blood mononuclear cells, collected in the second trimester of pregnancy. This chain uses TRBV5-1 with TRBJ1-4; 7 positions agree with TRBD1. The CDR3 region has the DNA TGCGCCAGCAGCTTCACCGACAGGGATAATGAAAAACTGTTTTTT. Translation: CASSFTDRDNEKLFF.